The clone carrying this TCR beta chain was found a few times. The antigen is unknown. A second PCR of about 7 to 11 cycles used a sample-barcoded 5' primer and a J-beta primer mix. TCRdb independently ran MiXCR on the 5' RACE reads; one entry per CDR3 protein. This table holds roughly 700,000 distinct CDR3 sequences, around 45% found once. The CDR3 runs to 14 residues. Germline assignment: CDR1 ENHRY and CDR2 SYGVKD. The V and J ends lost 4 bases and 0 bases respectively, with 4 bases between them. The record originates from a study of blood T cells in healthy people across ages. Whole-study findings and limits: PBMCs left unsorted prevented a conclusive naive versus antigen-experienced comparison. CMV status of donors was not determined, possibly confounding expanded clonotype changes.

The sequencing input was blood. This TCR was recovered from an older woman in good health. The chain couples TRBV10-3 to TRBJ1-6, with D unresolved. The CDR3 spells CAISGGSYNSPLHF. The CDR3 DNA reads TGTGCCATCAGTGGGGGCTCCTATAATTCACCCCTCCACTTT.